This section outlines one T cell receptor beta chain sequence together with its context. PCR was performed a second time for about 6 to 12 cycles using a sample-barcoded 5' primer and a J-beta primer mix. Every sample produced at least 2.5 million CDR3-containing paired-end reads. TCRdb re-analysed the 5' RACE reads in MiXCR, keeping a single row per CDR3 protein. Here the sample spans 800,000 to 950,000 distinct CDR3 sequences, around 29% being singletons. This record belongs to a study of blood T cells in healthy people across ages. Study overall: Capture via template switching afforded approximately one barcoded beta molecule per two T cells.

The data also belong to a second study, concerning T cells of mothers and their children.

This sequence was found in a woman aged 40 to 55 in good health. Sample: blood.

The CDR3 protein is CASSLPLGASQETQYF. The DNA of the CDR3 is TGTGCCAGCAGCTTACCCCTAGGGGCCTCCCAAGAGACCCAGTACTTC. The chain carries TRBV7-2 and TRBJ2-5, with D perhaps TRBD1 (5 bases). Germline V gene sequence: CDR1 SGHTA, CDR2 FQGNSA. This CDR3 contains 16 residues. Trimming left V 2 bases short and J 1 base short, with 14 bases between.